The rows below give T cell receptor beta chains drawn from one sample of a study of OX40 agonist ivuxolimab in advanced cancers. TCRdb's table, derived via immunoSEQ multiplex PCR, lists solely in-frame clones and lacks some. The repertoire has roughly 13,000 clones, more than 75% of them found once; the top ten carry roughly 19%. Specimen: CD4+ or CD8+ T cells sorted from blood, collected in a trial of the OX40 agonist ivuxolimab. The receptor set was obtained from an adult with an advanced solid tumor such as melanoma, head and neck, liver or kidney cancer. Each CDR3 is given with its conserved first and last residue. The order of the fields is D gene, J gene, V gene, clone size, CDR3 DNA, CDR3 protein. The D gene is left open where the match is weak. Not every row has a clone size; where given, it reads once, few, many or a size class.

d_gene: TRBD1
j_gene: TRBJ1-1
v_gene: TRBV6-1
abundance: -
CDR3nt: TGTGCCAGCAGTGACGGACAGGCCCCGACCGTAGCTTTCTTT
CDR3aa: CASSDGQAPTVAFF

d_gene: TRBD2
j_gene: TRBJ2-1
v_gene: TRBV5-1
abundance: -
CDR3nt: TGCGCCAGCAGCTTTACTAGCGGGTACAATGAGCAGTTCTTC
CDR3aa: CASSFTSGYNEQFF

d_gene: -
j_gene: TRBJ2-7
v_gene: TRBV9
abundance: -
CDR3nt: TGTGCCAGCAGCGTAGGTACGGGCTCGACCTACGAGCAGTACTTC
CDR3aa: CASSVGTGSTYEQYF

d_gene: -
j_gene: TRBJ2-7
v_gene: TRBV6-5
abundance: -
CDR3nt: TGTGCCAGCAGTTACGGGACGTTGAGGGAGCAGTACTTC
CDR3aa: CASSYGTLREQYF

d_gene: -
j_gene: TRBJ2-1
v_gene: TRBV7-6
abundance: once
CDR3nt: TGTGCCAGCAGCCATTCAAGCGGAGTAAATGAGCAGTTCTTC
CDR3aa: CASSHSSGVNEQFF

d_gene: -
j_gene: TRBJ2-2
v_gene: TRBV7-6
abundance: -
CDR3nt: TGTGCCAGCAGCCACTTCACCGGGGAGCTGTTTTTT
CDR3aa: CASSHFTGELFF

d_gene: -
j_gene: TRBJ2-2
v_gene: TRBV5-6
abundance: -
CDR3nt: TGTGCCAGCAGCTTGGCCGCCCCAACCGGGGAGCTGTTTTTT
CDR3aa: CASSLAAPTGELFF

d_gene: -
j_gene: TRBJ1-5
v_gene: TRBV29-1
abundance: -
CDR3nt: TGCAGCGTTGAAGCCTCTCCGGGTCAGCCCCAGCATTTT
CDR3aa: CSVEASPGQPQHF

d_gene: TRBD2
j_gene: TRBJ2-7
v_gene: TRBV28
abundance: -
CDR3nt: TGTGCCAGCAGTTTCGTTGCGGCTAGCGGGAGAAGTCGAGAAGAGCAGTACTTC
CDR3aa: CASSFVAASGRSREEQYF

d_gene: TRBD1
j_gene: TRBJ2-4
v_gene: TRBV4-3
abundance: -
CDR3nt: TGCGCCAGCAGCCAAGGCACCTCGGGACAGGGAGGAAACATTCAGTACTTC
CDR3aa: CASSQGTSGQGGNIQYF

d_gene: -
j_gene: TRBJ2-5
v_gene: TRBV4-1
abundance: few
CDR3nt: TGCGCCAGCAGCCAAGACCCCGGGCAGACCCAGTACTTC
CDR3aa: CASSQDPGQTQYF

d_gene: -
j_gene: TRBJ2-7
v_gene: TRBV7-9
abundance: -
CDR3nt: TGTGCCAGCAGCCGGAGCGGTAATCGGGACGAGCAGTACTTC
CDR3aa: CASSRSGNRDEQYF

d_gene: -
j_gene: TRBJ1-2
v_gene: TRBV5-6
abundance: -
CDR3nt: TGTGCCAGCAGCTTGTCCAGTAGTTGGGTCGGCTATGGCTACACCTTC
CDR3aa: CASSLSSSWVGYGYTF

d_gene: -
j_gene: TRBJ2-7
v_gene: TRBV29-1
abundance: -
CDR3nt: TGCAGCGCCCGGAGTCCATATTCACGCTACGAGCAGTACTTC
CDR3aa: CSARSPYSRYEQYF

d_gene: TRBD1
j_gene: TRBJ1-2
v_gene: TRBV19
abundance: -
CDR3nt: TGTGCCAGTAAGGCTCCAGGGAAGGGGGACAGGGGGGCTTTGGGCTACACCTTC
CDR3aa: CASKAPGKGDRGALGYTF

d_gene: -
j_gene: TRBJ2-7
v_gene: TRBV5-6
abundance: -
CDR3nt: TGTGCCAGCAGCTTGGCTCGGGGAGGAGAGCAGTACTTC
CDR3aa: CASSLARGGEQYF

d_gene: TRBD2
j_gene: TRBJ2-1
v_gene: TRBV14
abundance: -
CDR3nt: TGTGCCAGCAGCCAGTCCCCGGGACTAGCGATGTCGAATGAGCAGTTCTTC
CDR3aa: CASSQSPGLAMSNEQFF

d_gene: -
j_gene: TRBJ1-2
v_gene: TRBV27
abundance: few
CDR3nt: TGTGCCAGCAGTCGGGAGAACTATGGCTACACCTTC
CDR3aa: CASSRENYGYTF

d_gene: TRBD1
j_gene: TRBJ2-7
v_gene: TRBV28
abundance: -
CDR3nt: TGTGCCAGCAGTATAACAGGGGGCGACGAGCAGTACTTC
CDR3aa: CASSITGGDEQYF

d_gene: -
j_gene: TRBJ1-2
v_gene: TRBV7-2
abundance: -
CDR3nt: TGTGCCAGCAGCTTCTTTAGGGACGGTTCTAACTATGGCTACACCTTC
CDR3aa: CASSFFRDGSNYGYTF

d_gene: TRBD2
j_gene: TRBJ2-3
v_gene: TRBV5-6
abundance: -
CDR3nt: TGTGCCAGCACCCTGGGGGGTAGCGGGCATACGCAGTATTTT
CDR3aa: CASTLGGSGHTQYF

d_gene: TRBD2
j_gene: TRBJ2-2
v_gene: TRBV7-9
abundance: -
CDR3nt: TGTGCCAGCACCGGGACTAGCGGGAGGGAACGGGAGCTGTTTTTT
CDR3aa: CASTGTSGRERELFF

d_gene: TRBD1
j_gene: TRBJ2-7
v_gene: TRBV30
abundance: -
CDR3nt: TGTGCCTGGACTGAACAGGGGTTCACCTACGAGCAGTACTTC
CDR3aa: CAWTEQGFTYEQYF

d_gene: -
j_gene: TRBJ2-7
v_gene: TRBV6-5
abundance: -
CDR3nt: TGTGCCAGCAGTCCATTGGGTCACGAGCAGTACTTC
CDR3aa: CASSPLGHEQYF

d_gene: TRBD2
j_gene: TRBJ2-1
v_gene: TRBV29-1
abundance: -
CDR3nt: TGCAGCGTTGATAGTCCGGGACTAGTCAATGAGCAGTTCTTC
CDR3aa: CSVDSPGLVNEQFF

d_gene: TRBD1
j_gene: TRBJ1-1
v_gene: TRBV5-6
abundance: once
CDR3nt: TGTGCCAGCAGCCAGGGACAGGCCACTGAAGCTTTCTTT
CDR3aa: CASSQGQATEAFF